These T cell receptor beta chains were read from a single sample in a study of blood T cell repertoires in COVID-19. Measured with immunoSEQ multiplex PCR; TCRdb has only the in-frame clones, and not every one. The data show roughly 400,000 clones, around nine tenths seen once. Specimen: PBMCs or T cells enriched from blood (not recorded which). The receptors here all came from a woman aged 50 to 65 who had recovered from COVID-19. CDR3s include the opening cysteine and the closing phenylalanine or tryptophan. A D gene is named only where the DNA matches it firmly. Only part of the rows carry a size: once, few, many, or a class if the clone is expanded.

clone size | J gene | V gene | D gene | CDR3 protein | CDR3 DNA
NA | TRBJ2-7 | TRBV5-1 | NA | CASSLDRDEQYF | TGCGCCAGCAGCTTGGACAGGGACGAGCAGTACTTC
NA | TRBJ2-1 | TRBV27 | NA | CASSLSGVVYNEQFF | TGTGCCAGCAGTTTATCAGGGGTGGTCTACAATGAGCAGTTCTTC
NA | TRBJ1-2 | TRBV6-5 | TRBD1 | CASRRDRGGGYTF | TGTGCCAGCAGGCGGGACAGGGGAGGTGGCTACACCTTC
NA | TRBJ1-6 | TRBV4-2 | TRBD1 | CASSAQGAADNSPLHF | TGTGCCAGCAGCGCCCAGGGGGCAGCGGATAATTCACCCCTCCACTTT
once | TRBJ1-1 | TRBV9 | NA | CASSPPDRPTMNTEAFF | TGTGCCAGCAGCCCCCCCGACAGGCCTACGATGAACACTGAAGCTTTCTTT
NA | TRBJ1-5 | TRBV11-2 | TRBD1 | CASSLGTGQPQHF | TGTGCCAGCAGCCTGGGGACAGGGCAGCCCCAGCATTTT
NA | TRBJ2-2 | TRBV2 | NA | CATASGQNTGELFF | TGTGCCACTGCCTCGGGACAGAACACCGGGGAGCTGTTTTTT
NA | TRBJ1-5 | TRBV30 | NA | CAWSVFARVADQPQHF | TGTGCCTGGAGTGTATTCGCCAGGGTAGCGGATCAGCCCCAGCATTTT
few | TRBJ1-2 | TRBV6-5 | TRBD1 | CASRSTGEDGYTF | TGTGCCAGCAGGTCGACAGGGGAGGATGGCTACACCTTC
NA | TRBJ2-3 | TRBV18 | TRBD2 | CASSPTIGLATMGTQYF | TGTGCCAGCTCACCAACTATAGGACTAGCTACAATGGGTACGCAGTATTTT
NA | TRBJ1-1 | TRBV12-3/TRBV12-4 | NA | CASSLGAGIEAFF | TGTGCCAGCAGTTTAGGGGCAGGGATTGAAGCTTTCTTT
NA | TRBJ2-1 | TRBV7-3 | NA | CASSLAPVGGPYNEQFF | TGTGCCAGCAGCTTAGCCCCCGTGGGTGGGCCGTACAATGAGCAGTTCTTC
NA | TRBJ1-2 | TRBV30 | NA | CAWNGAGPYGYTF | TGTGCCTGGAATGGGGCAGGTCCATATGGCTACACCTTC
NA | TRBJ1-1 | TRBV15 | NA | CATSRPDRMNTEAFF | TGTGCCACCAGCAGACCAGACAGAATGAACACTGAAGCTTTCTTT
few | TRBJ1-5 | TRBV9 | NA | CASSQVRGGYSNQPQHF | TGTGCCAGCAGCCAGGTAAGGGGGGGGTATAGCAATCAGCCCCAGCATTTT
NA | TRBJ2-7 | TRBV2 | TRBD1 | CASARQGAYEQYF | TGTGCCAGCGCAAGACAGGGGGCGTACGAGCAGTACTTC
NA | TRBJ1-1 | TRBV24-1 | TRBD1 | CATSDDQGGITEAFF | TGTGCCACCAGTGATGACCAAGGGGGCATCACTGAAGCTTTCTTT
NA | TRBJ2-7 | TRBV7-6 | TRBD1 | CASSPRGEGAGEQYF | TGTGCCAGCAGCCCAAGGGGCGAGGGGGCTGGGGAGCAGTACTTC
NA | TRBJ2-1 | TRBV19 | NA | CASSMRQKRNEQFF | TGTGCCAGTAGTATGAGACAGAAGCGCAATGAGCAGTTCTTC
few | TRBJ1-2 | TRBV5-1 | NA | CASSLATSFNYGYTF | TGCGCCAGCAGCTTGGCCACATCTTTTAACTATGGCTACACCTTC
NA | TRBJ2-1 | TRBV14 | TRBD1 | CASSQETYRGEQFF | TGTGCCAGCAGCCAAGAAACCTACAGGGGTGAGCAGTTCTTC
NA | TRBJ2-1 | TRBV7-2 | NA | CASSLMARATVNEQFF | TGTGCCAGCAGCTTAATGGCCAGGGCGACGGTCAATGAGCAGTTCTTC
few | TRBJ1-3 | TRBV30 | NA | CAWSLGNTIYF | TGTGCCTGGAGTTTAGGAAACACCATATATTTT
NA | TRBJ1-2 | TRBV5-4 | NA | CASINRGADYGYTF | TGTGCCAGCATCAATAGGGGCGCGGACTATGGCTACACCTTC
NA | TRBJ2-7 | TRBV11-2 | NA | CASTDGEGVSYEQYF | TGTGCCAGCACCGACGGCGAGGGGGTCTCCTACGAGCAGTACTTC
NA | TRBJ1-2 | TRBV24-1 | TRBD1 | CATSGGTGLGYTF | TGTGCCACCAGTGGAGGGACAGGGCTAGGCTACACCTTC